This entry lists 15 T cell receptor beta chains sequenced from one sample in a study of blood T cell repertoires in COVID-19 (dated by TCRdb to between 2020 and 2021). The library was produced with the immunoSEQ multiplex PCR assay. In TCRdb, the immuneACCESS table is reduced to in-frame sequences with V and J assigned. These tables do not hold every clone; where another copy was compared, an unresolved V gene accounts for under half, and the others remain unexplained. Here the sample has roughly 70,000 clones; approximately 80% occur a single time. The top ten clones comprise over 15% of the sample. What was sequenced was peripheral blood. The receptor set was obtained from a man between 65 and 80 years old who had recovered from COVID-19.

This rearrangement joins TRBV6-6 to TRBJ2-3; D gene unclear. The CDR3 loop spans 14 amino acids. Trimming pared 4 bases from V and 3 bases from J, leaving 11 bases between. Per the germline V gene, CDR1 is MNHNY and CDR2 is SVGAGI (reference sequence). CDR3 amino acids: CASSFTVHTDTQYF. The CDR3 nucleotides read TGTGCCAGCAGTTTTACGGTGCATACAGATACGCAGTATTTT.

The chain joins TRBV7-9 to TRBJ1-1, with 8 bases identical to TRBD1. With V trimmed by 3 bases and J by 6 bases, 9 bases remained unmatched. CDR1 is SEHNR and CDR2 is FQNEAQ in the germline V gene (reference sequence). This CDR3 has 15 residues. The CDR3 DNA reads as TGTGCCAGCAGCTTCGGACAGGGCGGTTTCGCTGAAGCTTTCTTT. The encoded protein is CASSFGQGGFAEAFF.

The genes are TRBV4-3 and TRBJ2-5, with D hard to call. The CDR3 length is 14 residues. The V gene's germline CDR1 is LGHNA and CDR2 YSLEER. V lost 0 bases, J lost 4 bases, and 9 bases lay in between. This CDR3 is CASSQDRRPETQYF. CDR3 coding DNA: TGCGCCAGCAGCCAAGACCGGCGGCCAGAGACCCAGTACTTC.

The V and J genes are TRBV19 and TRBJ2-2, with D possibly being TRBD1 (5 bases). Between the trimmed V and J ends, which lost 11 bases and 3 bases, there was a span of 19 bases. The CDR3 is made up of 15 amino acids. In germline, CDR1 is LNHDA, CDR2 SQIVND (reference sequence). The CDR3 spells CAVAPHRRDTGELFF. Here the CDR3 DNA reads TGTGCCGTCGCCCCCCACAGGAGAGACACCGGGGAGCTGTTTTTT.

The chain employs TRBV4-2 and TRBJ2-2, with TRBD2 matching 10 bases. Trimming at V came to 5 bases and at J to 5 bases, leaving 14 bases not matched to a gene. Germline lookup yields CDR1 LGHNA and CDR2 YNFKEQ. The CDR3 runs to 18 residues. The CDR3 DNA sequence: TGTGCCAGCAGCGAGGGCCAAGCGGGGACTAGCGCAACCGGGGAGCTGTTTTTT. This codes for CASSEGQAGTSATGELFF.

V usage is TRBV19 and J usage is TRBJ2-2, with 10 nucleotides matching TRBD2. The CDR3 loop spans 20 amino acids. The V gene end was trimmed by 4 bases and the J gene end by 3 bases; junction bases not matched to a gene: 17. Looked up from germline, CDR1 is LNHDA and CDR2 is SQIVND (reference sequence). CDR3 in DNA: TGTGCCAGTAGTACCCGGAGTCTAGCGGGAGTAGTTGGAGACACCGGGGAGCTGTTTTTT. It yields the protein CASSTRSLAGVVGDTGELFF.

J is TRBJ2-2 and V is TRBV7-2, with 7 bases lining up with TRBD2. Losses at the gene ends were 2 bases for V and 1 base for J; bases not matched to a gene: 4. This CDR3 region has 16 residues. Germline assignment: CDR1 SGHTA and CDR2 FQGNSA. CDR3 sequence reads: CASSLLGGKNTGELFF. The DNA of the CDR3 is TGTGCCAGCAGCTTACTCGGGGGGAAGAACACCGGGGAGCTGTTTTTT.

The CDR3 DNA reads as TGCGCCAGCAGCTTTAACACAGAGAATAACTATGGCTACACCTTC. Translated, it gives CASSFNTENNYGYTF. V is TRBV5-1 and J is TRBJ1-2; no clear D. Germline-derived CDR1 and CDR2 are SGHRS and YFSETQ. The V and J ends lost 2 bases and 1 base respectively, with 12 bases between them. The CDR3 is 15 residues long. The full variable domain, in which reference TRBV5-1 and TRBJ1-2 provide the parts outside the CDR3, is KAGVTQTPRYLIKTRGQQVTLSCSPISGHRSVSWYQQTPGQGLQFLFEYFSETQRNKGNFPGRFSGRQFSNSRSEMNVSTLELGDSALYLCASSFNTENNYGYTFGSGTRLTVV.

In its sample, this clone was seen once. The gene calls are TRBV2 and TRBJ2-1, with a tentative D call TRBD2 (5 bases). The CDR3 runs 14 residues. The germline gives CDR1 SNHLY, CDR2 FYNNEI. Trimming removed 8 bases from V and 10 bases from J, with 21 bases in between. The CDR3 spells CASLSESIGNEQFF. The DNA for the CDR3 is TGTGCCAGCCTCTCGGAGAGTATCGGGAACGAGCAGTTCTTC.

V is TRBV29-1 and J is TRBJ2-7, with 7 bases that match TRBD1. V trimming: 6 bases; J trimming: 0 bases; junction bases outside the gene matches: 5. CDR3 length: 13 amino acids. CDR1 is SQVTM, CDR2 ANQGSEA, per germline. Here the CDR3 DNA reads TGCAGCGTCCCGGGACAGAGCTCCTACGAGCAGTACTTC. Amino acid sequence: CSVPGQSSYEQYF.

This CDR3 is CASSLETDTEAFF. CDR3 sequence (DNA): TGTGCCAGCAGCTTAGAGACAGACACTGAAGCTTTCTTT. The chain uses TRBV7-9 and TRBJ1-1; D is possibly TRBD1 (5 bases). Germline V gene data show CDR1 as SEHNR and CDR2 as FQNEAQ (reference sequence). The length of the CDR3 is 13 residues. V gave up 1 base and J gave up 3 bases, with 6 bases separating them.

This sequence joins TRBV27 and TRBJ1-5, with D unclear. V was cut by 6 bases and J by 4 bases, with 19 bases left in between. The CDR3 runs 16 residues. Germline V gene data show CDR1 as MNHEY and CDR2 as SMNVEV (reference sequence). The CDR3 DNA reads TGTGCCAGCAGCCCCTCCCTCCGGGCGGGGAATCAGCCCCAGCATTTT. It yields the protein CASSPSLRAGNQPQHF.

The V call is TRBV12-5, the J call TRBJ1-2; possibly TRBD1 for D (5 bases). V was trimmed by 5 bases and J by 4 bases, leaving 11 bases between them. From germline, CDR1 is LGHNT and CDR2 FRNRAP. CDR3 size: 13 residues. The CDR3 region is CASGPTDIYGYTF. The CDR3 region has the DNA TGTGCTAGTGGTCCGACAGATATCTATGGCTACACCTTC.

The J gene is TRBJ1-5, the V gene TRBV6-2 or TRBV6-3, with D unresolved. This CDR3 has 16 amino acids. V was cut by 2 bases and J by 6 bases, with 17 bases left in between. Per germline, CDR1 MNHEY and CDR2 SVGEGT. The CDR3 nucleotides are TGTGCCAGCAGTTACCAATCGGGCCGCGGGGTTCAGCCCCAGCATTTT. It encodes CASSYQSGRGVQPQHF.

The genes are TRBV7-3 and TRBJ2-2, with 8 bases identical to TRBD1. J was trimmed by 7 bases and V by 3 bases; bases with no gene match: 4. Germline V CDR1 and CDR2: SGHTA, FQGTGA. The length of the CDR3 is 14 residues. In nucleotides, the CDR3 is TGTGCCAGCAGCTTCGACAGGGGTGACGGGGAGCTGTTTTTT. This gives the protein CASSFDRGDGELFF.